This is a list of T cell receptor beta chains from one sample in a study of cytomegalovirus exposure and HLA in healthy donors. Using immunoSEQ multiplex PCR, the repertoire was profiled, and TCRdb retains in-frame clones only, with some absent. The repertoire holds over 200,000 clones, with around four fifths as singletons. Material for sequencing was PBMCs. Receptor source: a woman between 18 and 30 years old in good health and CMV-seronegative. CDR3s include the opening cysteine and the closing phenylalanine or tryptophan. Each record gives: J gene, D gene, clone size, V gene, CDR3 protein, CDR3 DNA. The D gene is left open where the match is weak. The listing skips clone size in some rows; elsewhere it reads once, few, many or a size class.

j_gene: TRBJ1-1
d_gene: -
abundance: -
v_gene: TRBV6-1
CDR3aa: CASTLGTWGTEAFF
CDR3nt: TGTGCCAGCACCCTGGGGACTTGGGGCACTGAAGCTTTCTTT

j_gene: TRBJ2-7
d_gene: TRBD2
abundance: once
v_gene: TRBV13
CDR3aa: CASSLGGSSYEQYF
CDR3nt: TGTGCCAGCAGCTTGGGCGGGAGCTCCTACGAGCAGTACTTC

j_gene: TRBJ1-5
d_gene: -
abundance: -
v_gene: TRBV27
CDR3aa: CASSRTPSSNQPQHF
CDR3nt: TGTGCCAGCAGTCGGACCCCCAGTAGCAATCAGCCCCAGCATTTT

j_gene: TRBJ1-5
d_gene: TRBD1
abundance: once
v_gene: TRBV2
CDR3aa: CASSSDRASSNQPQHF
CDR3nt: TGTGCCAGCAGTTCGGACAGGGCTAGTAGCAATCAGCCCCAGCATTTT

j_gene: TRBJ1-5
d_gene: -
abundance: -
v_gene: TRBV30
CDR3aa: CAWSVRGGWQPQHF
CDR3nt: TGTGCCTGGAGTGTAAGGGGGGGATGGCAGCCCCAGCATTTT

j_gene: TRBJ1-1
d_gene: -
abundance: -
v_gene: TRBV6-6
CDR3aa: CASSYGGVNTEAFF
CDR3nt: TGTGCCAGCAGTTACGGAGGGGTGAACACTGAAGCTTTCTTT

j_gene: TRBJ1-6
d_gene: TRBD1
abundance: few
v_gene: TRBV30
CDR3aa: CAWSEQGQPLHF
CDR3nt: TGTGCCTGGAGTGAACAGGGGCAACCCCTCCACTTT

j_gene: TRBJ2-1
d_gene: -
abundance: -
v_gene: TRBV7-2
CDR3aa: CASSFPGQYYNEQFF
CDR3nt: TGTGCCAGCAGCTTCCCAGGACAGTACTACAATGAGCAGTTCTTC

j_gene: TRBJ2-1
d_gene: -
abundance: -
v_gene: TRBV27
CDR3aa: CASSPQRGSEQFF
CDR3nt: TGTGCCAGCAGTCCCCAAAGGGGTTCTGAGCAGTTCTTC

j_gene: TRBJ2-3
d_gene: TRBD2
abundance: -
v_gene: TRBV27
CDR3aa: CASSFFVGASGSTDTQYF
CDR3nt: TGTGCCAGCAGTTTCTTCGTTGGCGCTAGCGGTAGCACAGATACGCAGTATTTT

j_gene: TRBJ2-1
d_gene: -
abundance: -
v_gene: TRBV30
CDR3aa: CAWTFGASSYNEQFF
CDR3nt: TGTGCCTGGACATTTGGAGCGAGCTCCTACAATGAGCAGTTCTTC

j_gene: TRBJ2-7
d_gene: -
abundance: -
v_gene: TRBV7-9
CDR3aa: CASSLDQGGQYF
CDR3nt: TGTGCCAGCAGCTTAGATCAGGGAGGGCAGTACTTC

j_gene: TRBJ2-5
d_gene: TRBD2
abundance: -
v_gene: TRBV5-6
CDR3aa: CASSADVLAVETQYF
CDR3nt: TGTGCCAGCAGCGCAGACGTTCTAGCGGTAGAGACCCAGTACTTC

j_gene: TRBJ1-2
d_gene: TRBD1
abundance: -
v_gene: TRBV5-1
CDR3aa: CASSFKGQGLVGGYTF
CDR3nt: TGCGCCAGCAGCTTTAAGGGACAGGGGCTGGTAGGCGGCTACACCTTC

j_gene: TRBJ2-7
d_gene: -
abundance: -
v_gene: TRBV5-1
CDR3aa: CASSLEVRSNEQYF
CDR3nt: TGCGCCAGCAGCTTGGAGGTCCGATCCAACGAGCAGTACTTC

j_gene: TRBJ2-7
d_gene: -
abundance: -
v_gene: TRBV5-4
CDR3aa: CASSPSDQPLSYEQYF
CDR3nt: TGTGCCAGCAGCCCCTCGGACCAGCCGCTTAGTTACGAGCAGTACTTC

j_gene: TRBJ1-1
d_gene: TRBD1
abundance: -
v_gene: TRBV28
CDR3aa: CASRLRQGGAFF
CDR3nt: TGTGCCAGCAGATTGAGACAGGGTGGTGCTTTCTTT

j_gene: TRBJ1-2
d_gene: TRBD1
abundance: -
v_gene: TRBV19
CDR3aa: CAIKGGQGYGYTF
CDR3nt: TGTGCCATCAAGGGAGGACAGGGCTATGGCTACACCTTC

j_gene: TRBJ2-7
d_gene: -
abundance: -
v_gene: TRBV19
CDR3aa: CASSIAPTGGGQYF
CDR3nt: TGTGCCAGTAGTATAGCCCCAACGGGAGGGGGCCAGTACTTC

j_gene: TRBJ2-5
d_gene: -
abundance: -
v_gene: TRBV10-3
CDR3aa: CAISESTGRETQYF
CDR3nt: TGTGCCATCAGTGAGTCGACAGGTAGAGAGACCCAGTACTTC

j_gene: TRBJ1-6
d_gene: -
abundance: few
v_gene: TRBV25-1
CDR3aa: CASRGGLAPLHF
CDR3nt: TGTGCCAGCAGAGGAGGGTTAGCACCCCTCCACTTT

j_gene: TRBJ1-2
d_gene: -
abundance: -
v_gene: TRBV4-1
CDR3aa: CASSQEASAPTYGYTF
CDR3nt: TGCGCCAGCAGCCAAGAGGCGTCCGCTCCCACCTATGGCTACACCTTC

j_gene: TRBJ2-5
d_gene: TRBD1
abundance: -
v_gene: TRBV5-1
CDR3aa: CASKTTGSVETQYF
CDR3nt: TGCGCCAGCAAAACGACAGGGTCAGTAGAGACCCAGTACTTC

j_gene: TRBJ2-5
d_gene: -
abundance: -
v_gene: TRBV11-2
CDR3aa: CASSSPRVGLVTQYF
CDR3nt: TGTGCCAGCAGCTCTCCTCGGGTTGGGTTGGTTACCCAGTACTTC

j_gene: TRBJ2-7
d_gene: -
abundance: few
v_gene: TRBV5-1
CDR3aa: CASRAGTTSNSYEQYF
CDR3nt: TGCGCCAGCAGGGCCGGGACGACCTCGAACTCCTACGAGCAGTACTTC

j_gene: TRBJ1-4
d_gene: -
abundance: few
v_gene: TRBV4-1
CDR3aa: CASSQDGSRQANEKLFF
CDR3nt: TGCGCCAGCAGCCAAGATGGCAGCCGCCAGGCCAATGAAAAACTGTTTTTT

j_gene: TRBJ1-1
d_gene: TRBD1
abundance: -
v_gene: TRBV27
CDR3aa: CASSLFSGTANTEAFF
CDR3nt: TGTGCCAGCAGTTTATTTAGCGGGACAGCTAACACTGAAGCTTTCTTT

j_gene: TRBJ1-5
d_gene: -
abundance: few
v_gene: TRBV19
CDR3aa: CASGGGGRVQPQHF
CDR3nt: TGTGCCAGTGGGGGAGGTGGCCGCGTCCAGCCCCAGCATTTT

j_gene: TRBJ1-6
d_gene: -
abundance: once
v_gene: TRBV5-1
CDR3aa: CASSLGPGDSPLHF
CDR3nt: TGCGCCAGCAGCTTGGGGCCAGGTGATTCACCCCTCCACTTT

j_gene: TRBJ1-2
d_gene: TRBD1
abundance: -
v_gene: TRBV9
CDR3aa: CASSADRGQGYTF
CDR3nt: TGTGCCAGCAGCGCTGACAGGGGGCAAGGCTACACCTTC

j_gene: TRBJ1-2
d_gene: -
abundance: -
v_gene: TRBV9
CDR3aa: CASSAVTGFYGYTF
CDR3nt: TGTGCCAGCAGCGCGGTTACAGGGTTCTATGGCTACACCTTC

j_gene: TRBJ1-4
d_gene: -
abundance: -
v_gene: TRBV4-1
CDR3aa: CASSQISGDRHNEKLFF
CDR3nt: TGCGCCAGCAGCCAAATTAGTGGAGACAGGCATAATGAAAAACTGTTTTTT

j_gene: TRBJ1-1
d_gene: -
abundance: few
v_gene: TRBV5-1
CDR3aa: CASSLRVGGNTEAFF
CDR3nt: TGCGCCAGCAGCTTGCGCGTAGGGGGGAACACTGAAGCTTTCTTT

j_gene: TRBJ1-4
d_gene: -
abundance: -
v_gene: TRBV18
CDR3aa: CASSPTSGDGKLFF
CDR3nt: TGTGCCAGCTCTCCGACGTCAGGGGATGGGAAACTGTTTTTT

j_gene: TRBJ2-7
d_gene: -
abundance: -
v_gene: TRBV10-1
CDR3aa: CASSEGLTYEQYF
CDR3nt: TGCGCCAGCAGTGAAGGGTTGACCTACGAGCAGTACTTC

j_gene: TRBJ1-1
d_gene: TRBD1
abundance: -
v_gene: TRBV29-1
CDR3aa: CSVFRTGTNKAFF
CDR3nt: TGCAGCGTATTCCGGACAGGGACAAATAAAGCTTTCTTT

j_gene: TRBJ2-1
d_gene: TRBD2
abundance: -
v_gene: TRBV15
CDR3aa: CATSRDPRTSGGARQFF
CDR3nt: TGTGCCACCAGCAGAGATCCCCGAACTAGCGGGGGGGCCAGGCAGTTCTTC

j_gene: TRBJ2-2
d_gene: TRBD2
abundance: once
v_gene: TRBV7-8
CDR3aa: CASSLLLTSDTGELFF
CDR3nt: TGTGCCAGCAGCTTGCTACTGACTAGCGACACCGGGGAGCTGTTTTTT

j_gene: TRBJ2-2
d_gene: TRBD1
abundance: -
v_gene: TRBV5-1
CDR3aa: CASRGTEGNTGELFF
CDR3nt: TGCGCCAGCAGGGGGACAGAAGGAAACACCGGGGAGCTGTTTTTT

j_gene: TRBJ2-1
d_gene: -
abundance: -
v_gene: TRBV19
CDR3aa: CASSISGTEYNEQFF
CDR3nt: TGTGCCAGTAGTATCTCGGGGACGGAATACAATGAGCAGTTCTTC

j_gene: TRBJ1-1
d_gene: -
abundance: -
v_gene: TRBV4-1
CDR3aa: CASSQEKGPTGAFF
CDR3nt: TGCGCCAGCAGCCAAGAAAAAGGGCCCACCGGAGCTTTCTTT

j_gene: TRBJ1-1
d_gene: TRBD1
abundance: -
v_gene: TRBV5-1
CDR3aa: CASSWTGPTGTEAFF
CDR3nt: TGCGCCAGCAGCTGGACAGGGCCCACAGGCACTGAAGCTTTCTTT

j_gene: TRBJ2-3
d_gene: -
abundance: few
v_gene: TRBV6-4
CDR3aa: CASSDRGEGTDTQYF
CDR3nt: TGTGCCAGCAGTGACCGAGGGGAGGGCACAGATACGCAGTATTTT

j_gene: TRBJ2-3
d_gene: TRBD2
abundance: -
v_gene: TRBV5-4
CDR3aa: CASSSGTSGIRTDTQYF
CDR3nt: TGTGCCAGCAGCTCTGGGACTAGCGGGATCCGCACAGATACGCAGTATTTT

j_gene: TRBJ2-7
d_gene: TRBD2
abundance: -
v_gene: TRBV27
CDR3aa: CASSFLTPPFRVGGDEQYF
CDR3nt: TGTGCCAGCAGTTTCCTGACACCCCCTTTTCGGGTTGGGGGGGATGAGCAGTACTTC

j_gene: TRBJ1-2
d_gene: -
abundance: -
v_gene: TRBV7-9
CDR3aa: CASSYRAYGYTF
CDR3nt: TGTGCCAGCAGCTACAGGGCCTATGGCTACACCTTC

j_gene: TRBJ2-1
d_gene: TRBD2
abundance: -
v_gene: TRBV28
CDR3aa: CASSTSGSLYNEQFF
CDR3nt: TGTGCCAGCAGCACAAGCGGGAGTCTGTACAATGAGCAGTTCTTC

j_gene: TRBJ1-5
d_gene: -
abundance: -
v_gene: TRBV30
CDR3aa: CAWTTGGAPFGQPQHF
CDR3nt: TGTGCCTGGACAACCGGGGGGGCCCCTTTCGGGCAGCCCCAGCATTTT

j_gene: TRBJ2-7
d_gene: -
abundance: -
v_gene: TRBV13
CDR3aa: CASTLRGEQYF
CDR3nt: TGTGCCAGCACCCTGAGAGGCGAGCAGTACTTC

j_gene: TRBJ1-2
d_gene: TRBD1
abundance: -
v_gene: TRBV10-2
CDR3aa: CASSEDRVEGYTF
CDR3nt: TGCGCCAGCAGTGAGGACAGGGTCGAGGGCTACACCTTC

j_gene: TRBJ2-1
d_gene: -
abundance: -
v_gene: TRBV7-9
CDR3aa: CASSLAPQGHRFF
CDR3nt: TGTGCCAGCAGCTTAGCGCCCCAGGGACACCGGTTCTTC

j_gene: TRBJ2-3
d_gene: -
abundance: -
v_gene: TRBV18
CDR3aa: CASSPPTRPDTQYF
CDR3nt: TGTGCCAGCTCACCACCAACTAGGCCTGATACGCAGTATTTT

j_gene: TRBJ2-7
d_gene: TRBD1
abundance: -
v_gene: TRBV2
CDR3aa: CASSAVGDRAYEQYF
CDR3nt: TGTGCCAGCAGTGCAGTTGGGGACAGGGCCTACGAGCAGTACTTC